Presented here are 10 T cell receptor beta chains from one specimen sequenced in a study of post-analysis software for immune sequencing data. Whole-study results and caveats: Among roughly five TRBV segments more frequent in patients than controls were TRBV5-6, TRBV5-1 and TRBV20-1.

Unique-molecular-identifier-tagged TCR beta cDNA libraries were used. Each CDR3 protein is one row after TCRdb ran MiXCR on the PCR reads. The sample has roughly 650,000 distinct CDR3 sequences; 55% to 60% are singletons. For these receptors, no antigen is known. Sequencing was done on a sample of blood. These receptor sequences come from a girl aged 2-10 years with multiple sclerosis.

This clonotype was recorded a few times. The J gene is TRBJ2-1, the V gene TRBV20-1; perhaps TRBD2 as D (5 bases). V was cut by 5 bases and J by 2 bases, with 13 bases left in between. Germline V gene sequence: CDR1 DFQATT, CDR2 SNEGSKA (reference sequence). This CDR3 region has 14 residues. This CDR3 is CSAPRGAAYNEQFF. The DNA for the CDR3 is TGCAGTGCTCCCCGGGGAGCGGCCTACAATGAGCAGTTCTTC.

The CDR3, as DNA: TGTGCCAGCAGCCCCGGGGGTAGCTGGCAAGAGACCCAGTACTTC. It codes for CASSPGGSWQETQYF. The chain is built from TRBV7-6 and TRBJ2-5, with D maybe TRBD2 (6 bases). From germline, CDR1 is SGHVS and CDR2 FNYEAQ. The CDR3 runs 15 residues. V was trimmed by 5 bases and J by 2 bases, leaving 15 bases between them.

The chain combines TRBV6-6 with TRBJ1-1; D not certain. V was trimmed by 2 bases and J by 3 bases, leaving 10 bases between them. The CDR3 spans 14 residues. Germline values: CDR1 MNHNY, CDR2 SVGAGI (reference sequence). The CDR3 protein is CASSYEGGDTEAFF. CDR3 sequence (DNA): TGTGCCAGCAGTTACGAGGGTGGGGACACTGAAGCTTTCTTT.

This chain links TRBV20-1 with TRBJ2-2; possibly TRBD1 for D (5 bases). This CDR3 comprises 14 residues. Looked up from germline, CDR1 is DFQATT and CDR2 is SNEGSKA (reference sequence). Between the trimmed V and J ends, which lost 2 bases and 0 bases, there was a span of 7 bases. The CDR3 region is CSARRRANTGELFF. The DNA for the CDR3 is TGCAGTGCTAGACGCAGGGCGAACACCGGGGAGCTGTTTTTT.

This chain uses TRBV27 with TRBJ2-1; unclear D gene. Germline V gene data show CDR1 as MNHEY and CDR2 as SMNVEV (reference sequence). This CDR3 is 15 amino acids long. The V end was cut by 2 bases, the J end by 2 bases, with 10 bases between. The CDR3, as DNA: TGTGCCAGCAGTTTAGAAGTGAAGGCCTACAATGAGCAGTTCTTC. Residues: CASSLEVKAYNEQFF.

This chain joins TRBV7-8 and TRBJ2-1, with TRBD2 identical over 9 bases. J was trimmed by 6 bases and V by 3 bases; bases with no gene match: 6. CDR3 length: 15 amino acids. CDR1 and CDR2 (germline): SGHVS, FQNEAQ. CDR3 nucleotide sequence: TGTGCCAGCAGCTTTAAGCGGGAGGACCCCAATGAGCAGTTCTTC. This encodes CASSFKREDPNEQFF.

The chain combines TRBV20-1 with TRBJ2-1; 8 positions agree with TRBD2. After removal of 2 bases from V and 0 bases from J, the junction contained 12 bases not matched to a gene. CDR3 size: 18 residues. Germline CDR1 and CDR2: DFQATT and SNEGSKA (reference sequence). CDR3 region: CSARTWQRGRSSYNEQFF. CDR3 sequence (DNA): TGCAGTGCTAGAACATGGCAGCGGGGGCGGAGCTCCTACAATGAGCAGTTCTTC.

DNA of the CDR3: TGTGCCAGCAGCGTCAACAGGGGGAGGCTCGCTAAAAACATTCAGTACTTC. Protein: CASSVNRGRLAKNIQYF. The chain carries TRBV7-9 and TRBJ2-4, with 8 bases that match TRBD1. The V segment lost 5 bases and the J segment 4 bases; nucleotides outside the gene matches: 13. CDR3 size: 17 residues. Germline CDR1 reads SEHNR; CDR2 reads FQNEAQ (reference sequence).

This clonotype was counted once. This chain uses TRBV10-3 with TRBJ2-7; the D is unclear. The CDR3 totals 13 residues. V dropped 3 bases and J dropped 2 bases, with 8 bases sitting between them. Germline V gene sequence: CDR1 ENHRY, CDR2 SYGVKD. CDR3 sequence reads: CAISEGPPYEQYF. The CDR3 DNA reads as TGTGCCATCAGTGAAGGGCCTCCCTACGAGCAGTACTTC.

Here the CDR3 DNA reads TGTGCCAGCAGTGGAGGGACAGGGAAAGAAAAACTGTTTTTT. This translates into CASSGGTGKEKLFF. The chain has TRBV6-1 and TRBJ1-4; 9 bases match TRBD1. This CDR3 contains 14 residues. Germline V gene sequence: CDR1 MNHNS, CDR2 SASEGT. The V segment lost 4 bases and the J segment 8 bases; nucleotides outside the gene matches: 5.